This record covers a single TCR beta chain. Its antigen is still unknown. Vbeta (60) and Jbeta (13) primers were used in the PCR. The data were produced by immunoSEQ multiplex PCR, yet TCRdb's version contains in-frame clones alone and is incomplete. The table shows 150,000 to 200,000 clones, with roughly three quarters occurring only once. These data come from a study of cytomegalovirus exposure and HLA in healthy donors. Findings and caveats of the study: The classifier reportedly diagnosed cytomegalovirus status with high specificity and sensitivity. In a later analysis, TCR beta V- and J-gene trimming was associated with a missense DCLRE1C variant. Cytomegalovirus association was assigned to under 200 TCR beta chains. Later on, analysis showed that most CMV-associated TCR beta chains appeared to be HLA-restricted.

The sequenced sample consisted of PBMCs. This TCR was recovered from a man younger than 30 in good health and CMV-seropositive.

The DNA for the CDR3 is TGTGCCAGCAGCCCAAGCGGGGTGAGCTCCTACAATGAGCAGTTCTTC. It yields the protein CASSPSGVSSYNEQFF. The rearrangement links TRBV9 to TRBJ2-1; 7 bases are shared with TRBD2. The ends lost 4 bases at V and 0 bases at J; junction bases unmatched: 7. The germline CDR1 and CDR2 sequences are SGDLS and YYNGEE. This CDR3 is built from 16 residues.